This T cell receptor (beta chain) was sequenced during a study of cytotoxic CD8 clonotypes in ibrutinib-treated CLL. Germline V gene lookup returns CDR1 SGHNT and CDR2 YYREEE (reference sequence). Trimming cost V 4 bases and J 2 bases; bases outside gene matches: 9. The CDR3 runs 15 residues. Clones were sequenced by immunoSEQ multiplex PCR, and TCRdb holds only the in-frame ones, with some missing. The data contain more than 75,000 clones, 70% to 80% of them seen just once; the ten biggest clones take up just under 25%. The chain recombines TRBV5-4 with TRBJ2-7; 7 bases map to TRBD1. Sequenced material: PBMCs, taken after 24 months of ibrutinib treatment. The sequence was collected from a human donor with chronic lymphocytic leukemia. The CDR3 nucleotides are TGTGCCAGCAGCACGAAGACAGGGCATGCCTACGAGCAGTACTTC. Translated: CASSTKTGHAYEQYF.